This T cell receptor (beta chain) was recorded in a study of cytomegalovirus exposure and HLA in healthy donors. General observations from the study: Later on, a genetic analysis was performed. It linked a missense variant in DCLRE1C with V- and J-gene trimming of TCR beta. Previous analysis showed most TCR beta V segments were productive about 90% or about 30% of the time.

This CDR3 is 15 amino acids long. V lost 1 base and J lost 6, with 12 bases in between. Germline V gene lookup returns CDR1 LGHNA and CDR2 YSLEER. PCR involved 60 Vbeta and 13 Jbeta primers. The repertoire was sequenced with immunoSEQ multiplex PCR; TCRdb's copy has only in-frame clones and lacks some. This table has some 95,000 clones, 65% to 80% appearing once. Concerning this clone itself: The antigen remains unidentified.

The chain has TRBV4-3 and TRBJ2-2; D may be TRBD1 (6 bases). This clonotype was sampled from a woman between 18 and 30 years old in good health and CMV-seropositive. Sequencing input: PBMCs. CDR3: CASSQVPTGPGELFF. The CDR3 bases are TGCGCCAGCAGCCAAGTACCTACAGGGCCCGGGGAGCTGTTTTTT.